The 24 T cell receptor beta chains reported below all come from one sample, sequenced in a study of beta chain features in type 1 diabetes. Study-wide results and limits: Shortening that was moderate but significant affected the TCRB CDR3s of Type 1 diabetes patients in all four CD4+ subsets.

What these receptors recognize is not known. The sequenced template was cDNA made from the entire isolated RNA. Assay: immunoSEQ multiplex PCR; the TCRdb copy retains only in-frame clones and omits some. The sample shows around 600,000 clones, 9.5% to 15% of them seen only once. Sequencing was done on a sample of naive CD4+ T cells from blood. These receptors all come from a man younger than 40 with type 1 diabetes.

This clone was seen only a few times. The chain is built from TRBV30 and TRBJ1-2; weak D call: TRBD1 (6 bases). Germline V gene data show CDR1 as GTSNPN and CDR2 as SVGIG (reference sequence). Trimming removed 8 bases from V and 2 bases from J, with 18 bases in between. There are 14 residues in the CDR3. The CDR3 spells CARTNPGENYGYTF. Here the CDR3 DNA reads TGTGCCAGAACCAACCCAGGGGAGAACTATGGCTACACCTTC.

The V call is TRBV10-3, the J call TRBJ2-3; 7 nucleotides line up with TRBD2. J gave up 1 base and V 4 bases, and 2 bases lay outside the gene matches. From germline, CDR1 is ENHRY and CDR2 SYGVKD. CDR3 length: 14 amino acids. The CDR3 reads CAISVAGGTDTQYF. DNA of the CDR3: TGTGCCATCAGTGTGGCGGGGGGCACAGATACGCAGTATTTT.

The chain is built from TRBV25-1 and TRBJ1-5; TRBD1 agrees at 7 bases. Germline CDR1 MGHDK, CDR2 SYGVNS. Trimming removed 1 base from V and 6 bases from J; junction bases left unmatched: 3. The CDR3 has 14 amino acids. CDR3 sequence reads: CASSELTGTQPQHF. Written as DNA, the CDR3 is TGTGCCAGCAGTGAATTGACAGGGACTCAGCCCCAGCATTTT.

Only a few counts were recorded for this clone. The chain recombines TRBV9 with TRBJ2-5; TRBD1 might be the D (5 bases). The ends were cut back, 3 bases at V and 3 bases at J, with 15 bases in the middle. Germline V lookup: CDR1 SGDLS, CDR2 YYNGEE. The CDR3 has 15 residues. CDR3 residues: CASSASTDNEETQYF. The CDR3 DNA reads TGTGCCAGCAGCGCCTCGACGGACAATGAAGAGACCCAGTACTTC. The entire variable domain, with the rest obtained from reference TRBV9 and TRBJ2-5, is as follows: DSGVTQTPKHLITATGQRVTLRCSPRSGDLSVYWYQQSLDQGLQFLIQYYNGEERAKGNILERFSAQQFPDLHSELNLSSLELGDSALYFCASSASTDNEETQYFGPGTRLLVL.

This clone was seen a handful of times. The chain links TRBV6-6 to TRBJ1-6, with D unclear. CDR1 MNHNY and CDR2 SVGAGI come from the germline V gene (reference sequence). CDR3 length: 16 residues. The ends were cut back, 1 base at V and 10 bases at J, with 17 bases in the middle. In nucleotides, the CDR3 is TGTGCCAGCAGTTACTTCACAGTCTCGGTCGGATCACCCCTCCACTTT. Its protein product is CASSYFTVSVGSPLHF.

V and J are TRBV6-5 and TRBJ2-3; no reliable D call. The CDR3 totals 13 residues. In germline, CDR1 is MNHEY, CDR2 SVGAGI. The V end was cut by 1 base, the J end by 6 bases, with 8 bases between. The CDR3 bases are TGTGCCAGCAGTTACTATCCCAGGGATACGCAGTATTTT. It encodes CASSYYPRDTQYF.

The J gene is TRBJ1-4, the V gene TRBV9, with D uncertain. Germline V gene lookup returns CDR1 SGDLS and CDR2 YYNGEE. Trimming cost V 3 bases and J 0 bases, with 12 bases left between them. CDR3 length: 16 residues. The CDR3, as DNA: TGTGCCAGCAGCGCAGGACTGACCGCAACTAATGAAAAACTGTTTTTT. This sequence encodes CASSAGLTATNEKLFF.

The chain couples TRBV7-3 to TRBJ2-1; 10 bases line up with TRBD2. Germline-derived CDR1 and CDR2 are SGHTA and FQGTGA. This CDR3 is 19 amino acids long. The V segment lost 1 base and the J segment 7 bases; nucleotides outside the gene matches: 16. CDR3 loop: CASSLRLAGGSPLRNEQFF. DNA for the CDR3: TGTGCCAGCAGCTTAAGATTAGCGGGGGGCTCCCCTCTTAGGAATGAGCAGTTCTTC.

V and J are TRBV25-1 and TRBJ1-1, with unresolved D. V lost 9 bases, J lost 5 bases, and 16 bases lay in between. Germline V CDR1 and CDR2: MGHDK, SYGVNS. The CDR3 is made up of 13 amino acids. CDR3 sequence (DNA): TGTGCCAGTTCCGTCTCGGGAGGGACTGAAGCTTTCTTT. Translating gives CASSVSGGTEAFF.

The CDR3 DNA sequence: TGTGCCAGCAGCCCGGGAAGGGAGACCCAGTACTTC. This sequence encodes CASSPGRETQYF. The V gene is TRBV5-4, the J gene TRBJ2-5; the D gene is possibly TRBD2 (5 bases). Trimming removed 4 bases from V and 5 bases from J, with 9 bases in between. Germline loops: CDR1 SGHNT, CDR2 YYREEE (reference sequence). CDR3 size: 12 residues.

The rearrangement joins TRBV18 to TRBJ1-2; D perhaps matches TRBD1 (5 bases). Trimming pared 3 bases from V and 2 bases from J, leaving 13 bases between. CDR1 and CDR2 from the germline V gene are KGHSH and LQKENI. The CDR3 is made up of 15 amino acids. CDR3 nucleotides: TGTGCCAGCTCACCTGCAGGACACGGGAACTATGGCTACACCTTC. Its translation: CASSPAGHGNYGYTF.

This clone was seen only a few times. The chain couples TRBV2 to TRBJ2-7, with 7 bases lining up with TRBD1. The length of the CDR3 is 11 residues. Germline CDR1 is SNHLY and CDR2 is FYNNEI. The V segment lost 0 bases and the J segment 12 bases; nucleotides outside the gene matches: 2. The CDR3 here is CASSEARTGYF. The CDR3 DNA reads TGTGCCAGCAGTGAAGCGAGGACAGGGTACTTC.

The V call is TRBV9, the J call TRBJ1-2; 10 nucleotides align to TRBD1. The CDR3 is 15 residues long. Germline V gene sequence: CDR1 SGDLS, CDR2 YYNGEE. With V trimmed by 4 bases and J by 3 bases, 6 bases remained unmatched. The chain's CDR3 is CASSPRDRGDYGYTF. The DNA for the CDR3 is TGTGCCAGCAGCCCCCGGGACAGGGGCGACTATGGCTACACCTTC.

There are a few counts of this clone. The chain combines TRBV29-1 with TRBJ2-3, with 7 nucleotides matching TRBD1. The germline gives CDR1 SQVTM, CDR2 ANQGSEA. The CDR3 is 12 amino acids. Trimming at V came to 8 bases and at J to 1 base, leaving 3 bases not matched to a gene. The CDR3 reads CSTGQGTDTQYF. Written as DNA, the CDR3 is TGCAGCACCGGACAGGGCACAGATACGCAGTATTTT.

V is TRBV27 and J is TRBJ1-1; D not resolved. CDR1 is MNHEY and CDR2 is SMNVEV in the germline V gene (reference sequence). The CDR3 runs to 14 residues. The V end was cut by 6 bases, the J end by 1 base, with 12 bases between. The CDR3 protein is CASSRDYPNTEAFF. CDR3 in DNA: TGTGCCAGCAGCCGTGACTATCCGAACACTGAAGCTTTCTTT.

This clone has more than one count but fewer than ten. The J gene is TRBJ2-3, the V gene TRBV2, with 14 bases lining up with TRBD2. The CDR3 is 16 residues long. The V gene's germline CDR1 is SNHLY and CDR2 FYNNEI. V lost 8 bases and J lost 0; bases outside the gene matches: 4. This chain's CDR3 is CASGTSGGRSTDTQYF. CDR3 coding DNA: TGTGCCAGCGGGACTAGCGGGGGCCGGAGCACAGATACGCAGTATTTT.

J is TRBJ2-7 and V is TRBV5-1, with D tentatively TRBD1 or TRBD2 (6 bases each). The CDR3 is made up of 15 amino acids. The ends were cut back, 4 bases at V and 2 bases at J, with 16 bases in the middle. The V gene's germline CDR1 is SGHRS and CDR2 YFSETQ. The CDR3: CASSGGTRLTYEQYF. The CDR3 coding sequence is TGCGCCAGCAGCGGGGGGACAAGACTCACCTACGAGCAGTACTTC.

This chain connects TRBV20-1 to TRBJ1-1; D is ambiguous. The CDR3 is 11 amino acids. Looked up from germline, CDR1 is DFQATT and CDR2 is SNEGSKA (reference sequence). Trimming removed 5 bases from V and 6 bases from J, with 10 bases in between. DNA of the CDR3: TGCAGTGCTCGTCTTCTTTCTGAAGCTTTCTTT. This sequence encodes CSARLLSEAFF.

In this sample, this clone turned up a few times. This rearrangement joins TRBV4-3 to TRBJ1-3; D is undetermined. This CDR3 is built from 16 residues. V gave up 0 bases and J gave up 0 bases, with 9 bases separating them. Per the germline V gene, CDR1 is LGHNA and CDR2 is YSLEER. CDR3 in amino acids: CASSQEMADSGNTIYF. CDR3 DNA sequence: TGCGCCAGCAGCCAAGAGATGGCAGACTCTGGAAACACCATATATTTT.

This clone has a handful of counts. This chain uses TRBV5-6 with TRBJ1-1, with a weak D call TRBD1 (5 bases). This CDR3 contains 14 residues. Trimming shortened V by 4 bases and J by 6 bases, and 16 bases separated the two germline ends. The germline CDR1 and CDR2 sequences are SGHDT and YYEEEE. The CDR3 region has the DNA TGTGCCAGCAGCAGTATTAAAGGGGATTCTGAAGCTTTCTTT. Amino acid sequence: CASSSIKGDSEAFF.

There are a few counts of this clone. V and J are TRBV6-1 and TRBJ2-2; D may be TRBD1 (5 bases). The CDR3 runs to 15 residues. The germline V and J ends were trimmed by 6 bases and 5 bases, with 16 bases remaining between them. Per the germline V gene, CDR1 is MNHNS and CDR2 is SASEGT. In DNA, the CDR3 is TGTGCCAGCAGCGTCGTGGACAATTTAACCGGGGAGCTGTTTTTT. Its translation is CASSVVDNLTGELFF.

This clone came up a few times. Other DNA sequences in this specimen translate into the identical CDR3. The chain has TRBV5-1 and TRBJ1-5, with 8 nucleotides matching TRBD1. Per the germline V gene, CDR1 is SGHRS and CDR2 is YFSETQ. The CDR3 covers 14 residues. V was clipped by 4 bases and J by 5 bases; unmatched bases: 5. The CDR3 here is CASSPDRGDQPQHF. The CDR3 DNA reads TGCGCCAGCAGCCCCGACAGGGGCGATCAGCCCCAGCATTTT.

The chain carries TRBV18 and TRBJ1-2; TRBD1 is a possible D gene (5 bases). Germline lookup yields CDR1 KGHSH and CDR2 LQKENI. V was trimmed by 2 bases and J by 9 bases, leaving 13 bases between them. CDR3 length: 13 amino acids. CDR3 sequence reads: CASSPDDGGRYTF. For the CDR3, the DNA is TGTGCCAGCTCACCAGACGACGGGGGACGCTACACCTTC.

The J gene is TRBJ1-2, the V gene TRBV27; weak D call: TRBD1 (6 bases). The CDR3 contains 14 residues. The germline V gene encodes CDR1 MNHEY and CDR2 SMNVEV (reference sequence). V shed 2 bases and J shed 4 bases, with 11 bases lying between them. In DNA, the CDR3 is TGTGCCAGCAGTTTAGGGGGGCGCGGCTATGGCTACACCTTC. Its protein product is CASSLGGRGYGYTF.